This entry concerns a single T cell receptor beta chain. The record originates from a study of blood T cells in healthy people across ages. With 5 bases removed from V and 5 bases from J, the gap between germline ends came to 12 bases. The CDR3 totals 13 residues. Germline values: CDR1 ENHRY, CDR2 SYGVKD. A J-beta primer mix and a sample-barcoded 5' primer were used in a second PCR of about 6 to 12 cycles. Using its own MiXCR run on the 5' RACE reads, TCRdb lists one record per CDR3 protein. This table has about 800,000 distinct CDR3 sequences, about 25% appearing once. In addition, the sample was reused for a study of T cells of mothers and their children. Per that paper: Donors were three healthy Caucasian mothers and their six children.

The receptor comes from a boy between 10 and 17 years old in good health. Sequences were obtained from blood. The chain links TRBV10-3 to TRBJ1-2; tentatively, D is TRBD1 (6 bases). The CDR3 coding sequence is TGTGCCATCAGTCCAGGGGCAGAATATGGCTACACCTTC. Protein sequence: CAISPGAEYGYTF.